One and the same sample provided the 21 T cell receptor beta chains below, sequenced in a study of T cells in Graves' hyperthyroidism and ophthalmopathy. RNA transcripts gave rise to amplified TCR beta CDR3 regions. First-round RT-PCR with HTBI primers amplified the TCR CDR3 region. TCRdb itself ran the multiplex PCR reads through MiXCR, one entry per CDR3 protein. The profile shows under 550,000 distinct CDR3 sequences, about 20% of them singletons. Sequenced sample: blood. The receptors come from a man in his forties with Graves' ophthalmopathy.

The J gene is TRBJ1-1, the V gene TRBV5-1; D not certain. The V gene lost 4 bases and the J gene lost 1 base, with 11 bases spanning the gap. The CDR3 contains 14 residues. Per the germline V gene, CDR1 is SGHRS and CDR2 is YFSETQ. The CDR3 reads CASSTGYGNTEAFF. DNA for the CDR3: TGCGCCAGCAGCACCGGATATGGGAACACTGAAGCTTTCTTT.

In this sample, this clonotype turned up many times. This chain links TRBV5-1 with TRBJ2-7; 9 bases are shared with TRBD1. Germline V lookup: CDR1 SGHRS, CDR2 YFSETQ. V lost 4 bases to trimming and J lost 3 bases; unmatched junction nucleotides: 8. This CDR3 region has 15 residues. As DNA, the CDR3 is TGCGCCAGCAGCCGTACCGGGACAGGGTTCTACGAGCAGTACTTC. This codes for CASSRTGTGFYEQYF.

There are many counts of this clonotype. This chain connects TRBV7-2 to TRBJ2-5; the D gene is possibly TRBD1 (6 bases). The CDR3 extends over 15 amino acids. Per the germline V gene, CDR1 is SGHTA and CDR2 is FQGNSA. With 0 bases removed from V and 5 bases from J, the gap between germline ends came to 13 bases. CDR3 amino acids: CASSLALGQWETQYF. The CDR3 DNA sequence: TGTGCCAGCAGCTTAGCTTTAGGACAGTGGGAGACCCAGTACTTC.

Concerning this clonotype: This may be a read error, as it is one base from a much larger clone. The chain joins TRBV3-1 to TRBJ1-1; TRBD1 matches 7 bases. V lost 7 bases, J lost 1 base, and 6 bases stayed unmatched. CDR3 size: 14 residues. Germline V CDR1 and CDR2: LGHDT, YNNKEL (reference sequence). Here the CDR3 reads CASTFRQGNTEAFF. In nucleotides, the CDR3 is TGTGCCAGCACCTTCAGACAGGGGAACACTGAAGCTTTCTTT. The full variable domain, its missing parts supplied by reference TRBV3-1 and TRBJ1-1, is DTAVSQTPKYLVTQMGNDKSIKCEQNLGHDTMYWYKQDSKKFLKIMFSYNNKELIINETVPNRFSPKSPDKAHLNLHINSLELGDSAVYFCASTFRQGNTEAFFGQGTRLTVV.

Many counts were recorded for this clonotype. The V and J genes are TRBV10-3 and TRBJ2-7, with 8 bases identical to TRBD1. Trimming cost V 8 bases and J 4 bases; bases outside gene matches: 13. Germline CDR1 and CDR2: ENHRY and SYGVKD. The CDR3 loop spans 15 amino acids. The CDR3 DNA reads TGTGCCATCCGCTCCCAAGGACAGGGAGCTTACGAGCAGTACTTC. It yields the protein CAIRSQGQGAYEQYF.

This clonotype has a count of ten or more. The genes are TRBV5-1 and TRBJ2-6; D possibly matches TRBD1 or TRBD2 (5 bases each). The CDR3 covers 15 residues. V gave up 4 bases and J gave up 2 bases, with 10 bases separating them. Germline assignment: CDR1 SGHRS and CDR2 YFSETQ. The CDR3 spells CASSIEGPGANVLTF. As DNA, the CDR3 is TGCGCCAGCAGCATCGAGGGGCCTGGGGCCAACGTCCTGACTTTC.

This clonotype was observed at least ten times. This chain links TRBV18 with TRBJ1-3; no clear D gene. Germline CDR1 is KGHSH and CDR2 is LQKENI. V lost 2 bases, J lost 1 base, and 6 bases lay in between. The CDR3 runs to 14 residues. CDR3 bases: TGTGCCAGCTCACCAAGGGATTCTGGAAACACCATATATTTT. Encoded protein: CASSPRDSGNTIYF.

The rearrangement uses TRBV6-2 or TRBV6-3 and TRBJ2-7; 9 bases fit TRBD2. The CDR3 runs to 12 residues. V shed 6 bases and J 6 bases; nucleotides not matched to a gene: 3. CDR1 and CDR2 (germline): MNHEY, SVGEGT. The CDR3 DNA sequence: TGTGCCAGCAGCGGACTAGCGACCGAGCAGTACTTC. Amino acids: CASSGLATEQYF.

In its sample, this clonotype was seen many times. The chain combines TRBV2 with TRBJ1-6, with 11 bases aligning to TRBD1. The V gene's germline CDR1 is SNHLY and CDR2 FYNNEI. This CDR3 spans 14 amino acids. V gave up 7 bases and J gave up 7 bases; unmatched junction bases: 3. The CDR3 spells CASTWDRGNSPLHF. The CDR3 DNA reads as TGTGCCAGCACTTGGGACAGGGGGAATTCACCCCTCCACTTT. The complete variable domain, with remaining parts taken from reference TRBV2 and TRBJ1-6, reads EPEVTQTPSHQVTQMGQEVILRCVPISNHLYFYWYRQILGQKVEFLVSFYNNEISEKSEIFDDQFSVERPDGSNFTLKIRSTKLEDSAMYFCASTWDRGNSPLHFGNGTRLTVT.

The rearrangement uses TRBV29-1 and TRBJ2-3; 8 positions agree with TRBD2. CDR1 and CDR2 (germline): SQVTM, ANQGSEA. Trimming took 4 bases from V and 5 from J; bases not matched to a gene: 5. There are 13 residues in the CDR3. CDR3 region: CSVAGGLGDTQYF. In DNA form, the CDR3 reads TGCAGCGTTGCGGGGGGGCTGGGAGATACGCAGTATTTT.

This clonotype was seen a few times. The rearrangement joins TRBV5-1 to TRBJ2-7; a weak D match, TRBD2 (6 bases). The CDR3 is 16 amino acids. Germline V lookup: CDR1 SGHRS, CDR2 YFSETQ. V lost 0 bases and J 7 bases, leaving 20 bases between the germline ends. CDR3 region: CASSLEAGPYQSEQYF. CDR3 coding DNA: TGCGCCAGCAGCTTGGAAGCGGGCCCTTATCAGTCGGAGCAGTACTTC.

This clonotype was seen a few times. This rearrangement joins TRBV20-1 to TRBJ2-1, with TRBD1 matching 7 bases. The CDR3 covers 16 residues. The J segment lost 3 bases and the V segment lost 0 bases, leaving 8 bases of the junction unmatched. The germline V gene has CDR1 DFQATT and CDR2 SNEGSKA (reference sequence). The CDR3 coding sequence is TGCAGTGCTAGAGATGATGGGACAGCCTACTACAATGAGCAGTTCTTC. Protein product: CSARDDGTAYYNEQFF.

J is TRBJ1-2 and V is TRBV6-1, with D perhaps TRBD1 (5 bases). CDR3 size: 12 residues. Germline V gene sequence: CDR1 MNHNS, CDR2 SASEGT. V gave up 4 bases and J gave up 4 bases, with 7 bases separating them. CDR3 sequence (DNA): TGTGCCAGCAGTGGACAGCGCTATGGCTACACCTTC. Protein product: CASSGQRYGYTF.

Only a few counts were recorded for this clonotype. The chain recombines TRBV3-1 with TRBJ2-1; the match to TRBD2 covers 14 bases. The ends lost 4 bases at V and 8 bases at J; junction bases unmatched: 19. Per germline, CDR1 LGHDT and CDR2 YNNKEL (reference sequence). The CDR3 runs 20 residues. DNA for the CDR3: TGTGCCAGCAGCCCTCCCCCGGGACTAGCGGGGGCTTTCAGGGTGGATGAGCAGTTCTTC. Its protein product is CASSPPPGLAGAFRVDEQFF.

This clonotype was found many times. V is TRBV18 and J is TRBJ1-1; D is possibly TRBD1 (5 bases). This CDR3 has 18 amino acids. Trimming removed 3 bases from V and 3 bases from J, with 23 bases in between. Germline V lookup: CDR1 KGHSH, CDR2 LQKENI. The CDR3 sequence is CASSPALSLRVKDTEAFF. CDR3 DNA: TGTGCCAGCTCACCCGCACTCTCCCTCAGGGTTAAAGACACTGAAGCTTTCTTT.

The rearrangement links TRBV27 to TRBJ2-3, with unresolved D. V was clipped by 5 bases and J by 1 base, with 4 bases between them. Germline V gene sequence: CDR1 MNHEY, CDR2 SMNVEV (reference sequence). The CDR3 contains 12 residues. The CDR3 region has the DNA TGTGCCAGCAGTCCTTGCACAGATACGCAGTATTTT. It specifies CASSPCTDTQYF.

This clonotype has ten or more counts. This chain links TRBV5-1 with TRBJ2-5; TRBD2 matches 8 bases. The length of the CDR3 is 16 residues. V was pared by 5 bases and J by 6 bases, with 15 bases of the junction left unmatched. CDR1 is SGHRS, CDR2 YFSETQ, per germline. The CDR3 DNA is TGCGCCAGCAGTGAGCTAACCAGCGGGAGTAGGCAGACCCAGTACTTC. It translates to CASSELTSGSRQTQYF.

This clonotype was recorded at least ten times. This sequence joins TRBV20-1 and TRBJ2-7; TRBD2 agrees at 8 bases. The CDR3 is made up of 15 amino acids. J was trimmed by 4 bases and V by 1 base; bases with no gene match: 9. Germline V gene sequence: CDR1 DFQATT, CDR2 SNEGSKA (reference sequence). The CDR3 here is CSARGGLAGGYEQYF. The DNA for the CDR3 is TGCAGTGCTAGAGGCGGACTAGCCGGAGGGTACGAGCAGTACTTC.

The rearrangement links TRBV5-1 to TRBJ2-7; TRBD1 or TRBD2 may be the D gene (5 bases each). This CDR3 is built from 15 residues. Trimming shortened V by 0 bases and J by 2 bases, and 12 bases separated the two germline ends. In germline, CDR1 is SGHRS, CDR2 YFSETQ. CDR3 sequence: CASSLGDRHTYEQYF. CDR3 nucleotides: TGCGCCAGCAGCTTGGGGGACCGCCATACCTACGAGCAGTACTTC.

This clonotype was counted at least ten times. This chain connects TRBV7-2 to TRBJ2-7, with a tentative D call TRBD1 (6 bases). The CDR3 is 16 amino acids. The germline gives CDR1 SGHTA, CDR2 FQGNSA. V was clipped by 2 bases and J by 6 bases, with 20 bases between them. CDR3 DNA sequence: TGTGCCAGCAGCTTATCCGCCGGGACACCGCCGAGCGAGCAGTACTTC. Protein product: CASSLSAGTPPSEQYF.

The CDR3 DNA sequence: TGTGCCAGCAGCGTAGAGCCTGGACTACCTGGGGCCGGCATTCAGTACTTC. Protein sequence: CASSVEPGLPGAGIQYF. The V gene is TRBV2, the J gene TRBJ2-4; D might be TRBD2 (6 bases). The length of the CDR3 is 17 residues. Germline assignment: CDR1 SNHLY and CDR2 FYNNEI. V dropped 6 bases and J dropped 9 bases, with 27 bases sitting between them.